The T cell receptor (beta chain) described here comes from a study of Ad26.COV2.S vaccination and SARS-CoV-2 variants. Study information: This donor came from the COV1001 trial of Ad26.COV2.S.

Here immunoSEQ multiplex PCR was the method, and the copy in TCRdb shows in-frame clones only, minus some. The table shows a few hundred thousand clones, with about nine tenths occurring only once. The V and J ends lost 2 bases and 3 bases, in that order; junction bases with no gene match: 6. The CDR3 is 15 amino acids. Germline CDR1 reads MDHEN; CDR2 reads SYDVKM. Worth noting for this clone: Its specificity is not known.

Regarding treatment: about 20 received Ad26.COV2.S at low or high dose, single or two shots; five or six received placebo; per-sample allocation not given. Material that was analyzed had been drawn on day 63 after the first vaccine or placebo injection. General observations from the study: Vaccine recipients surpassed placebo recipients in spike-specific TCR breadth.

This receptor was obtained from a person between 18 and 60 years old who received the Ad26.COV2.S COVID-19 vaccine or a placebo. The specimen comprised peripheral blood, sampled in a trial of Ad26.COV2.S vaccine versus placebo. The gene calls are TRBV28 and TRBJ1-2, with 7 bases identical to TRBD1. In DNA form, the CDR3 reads TGTGCCAGCAGTTTAGCTAACAGGGGTGACTATGGCTACACCTTC. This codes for CASSLANRGDYGYTF.